This T cell receptor beta chain originates from a study of T cells in Graves' hyperthyroidism and ophthalmopathy. As to this clonotype: What it binds is unknown.

Active moderate-to-severe ophthalmopathy, Clinical Activity Score at least 3, NOSPECS at least 4, under 3 months' duration. Uncontrolled infection, other autoimmune disease, pregnancy or lactation barred patients from enrollment. Each 10 ml fresh peripheral blood draw supplied the PBMCs. The germline V gene has CDR1 SQVTM and CDR2 ANQGSEA. V was shortened by 3 bases and J by 4 bases, with 11 bases between the two germline ends. There are 13 residues in the CDR3. Amplified TCR beta CDR3 regions came from RNA transcripts. HTBI primers were used for first-round RT-PCR of the TCR CDR3. TCRdb processed the multiplex PCR reads anew with MiXCR; each CDR3 protein has one entry. The sample includes a few hundred thousand distinct CDR3 sequences, 15% to 20% seen only once; the top ten take 2.5% to 4%. Study-level findings and limits: Blood also contained most expanded thyroid clonotypes above 0.001.

The TCR sequence derives from a woman in her forties with Graves' ophthalmopathy. Sequences were obtained from blood. This rearrangement joins TRBV29-1 to TRBJ2-3; D is possibly TRBD2 (5 bases). In nucleotides, the CDR3 is TGCAGCGTTGACGCAGAGGGCGCAGATACGCAGTATTTT. Its protein product is CSVDAEGADTQYF.